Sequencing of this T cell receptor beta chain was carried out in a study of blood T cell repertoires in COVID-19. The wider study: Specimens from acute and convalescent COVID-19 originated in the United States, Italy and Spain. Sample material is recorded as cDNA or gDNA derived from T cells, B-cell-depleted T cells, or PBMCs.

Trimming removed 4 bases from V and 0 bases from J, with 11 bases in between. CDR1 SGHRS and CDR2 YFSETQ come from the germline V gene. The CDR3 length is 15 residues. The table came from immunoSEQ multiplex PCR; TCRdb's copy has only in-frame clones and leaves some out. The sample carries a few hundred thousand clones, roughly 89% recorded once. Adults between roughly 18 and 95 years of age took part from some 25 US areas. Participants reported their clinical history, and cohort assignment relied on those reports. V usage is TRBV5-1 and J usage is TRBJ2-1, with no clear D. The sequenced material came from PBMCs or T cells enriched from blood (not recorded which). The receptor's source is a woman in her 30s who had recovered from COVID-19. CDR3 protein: CASSADFDSYNEQFF. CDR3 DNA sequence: TGCGCCAGCAGCGCTGACTTCGACTCCTACAATGAGCAGTTCTTC.